This is a list of T cell receptor beta chains from one sample in a study of blood T cell repertoires in COVID-19. Sequencing used immunoSEQ multiplex PCR; TCRdb keeps in-frame clones, though not all of them. The sample yields over 250,000 clones, 86% seen once. The sequencing input was PBMCs or T cells enriched from blood (not recorded which). The receptors originated from a woman in her late teens or twenties who had recovered from COVID-19. Both conserved end residues are part of each CDR3. A D gene is named only where the DNA matches it firmly. For some rows the clone size is stated as once, few or many, or as a class when expanded; others skip it.

CDR3 | DNA | J | size | D | V
CATSRGGLAGGRDTDTQYF | TGTGCCACCAGCAGAGGTGGACTAGCGGGGGGGCGGGACACAGATACGCAGTATTTT | TRBJ2-3 | . | TRBD2 | TRBV15
CSASRGRGTGIKEQYF | TGCAGTGCAAGTAGAGGGCGCGGGACAGGGATTAAAGAGCAGTACTTC | TRBJ2-7 | once | TRBD1 | TRBV20-1
CASSQDFAADTQYF | TGTGCCAGCAGCCAAGATTTCGCAGCAGATACGCAGTATTTT | TRBJ2-3 | . | . | TRBV3-1/TRBV3-2
CASSPGTGAPYEQYF | TGCGCCAGCAGTCCCGGGACAGGGGCCCCCTACGAGCAGTACTTC | TRBJ2-7 | . | TRBD1 | TRBV10-1
CASKLGTTTNEKLFF | TGTGCCAGCAAGCTGGGGACAACAACTAATGAAAAACTGTTTTTT | TRBJ1-4 | . | . | TRBV27
CASSLDFLYTGELFF | TGCGCCAGCAGCTTGGACTTTCTTTACACCGGGGAGCTGTTTTTT | TRBJ2-2 | once | . | TRBV5-1
CASSERPVELNTEAFF | TGTGCCAGCAGTGAGCGGCCGGTGGAATTGAACACTGAAGCTTTCTTT | TRBJ1-1 | . | . | TRBV2
CASSSPDRANQPQHF | TGTGCCAGCAGTTCCCCTGACAGGGCCAATCAGCCCCAGCATTTT | TRBJ1-5 | . | TRBD1 | TRBV28
CASITSRRGGGETQYF | TGTGCCAGCATCACGAGCCGTCGAGGGGGTGGGGAGACCCAGTACTTC | TRBJ2-5 | . | . | TRBV7-9
CASSLTLGSGQTQYF | TGCGCCAGCAGCTTGACCCTCGGTAGCGGCCAGACCCAGTACTTC | TRBJ2-5 | . | . | TRBV5-1
CASSTGTNQETQYF | TGTGCCAGCAGTACCGGGACTAACCAAGAGACCCAGTACTTC | TRBJ2-5 | . | TRBD2 | TRBV2
CASRPKRGGWGYTF | TGTGCCAGCAGACCAAAACGGGGGGGCTGGGGCTACACCTTC | TRBJ1-2 | few | . | TRBV6-6
CASSQDPGVDSPLHF | TGCGCCAGCAGCCAAGATCCCGGGGTCGATTCACCCCTCCACTTT | TRBJ1-6 | . | . | TRBV4-1
CASSGPTSRALNMNTEAFF | TGTGCCAGCAGTGGCCCTACATCGAGGGCGCTAAACATGAACACTGAAGCTTTCTTT | TRBJ1-1 | . | . | TRBV2
CATSDIGTGGGQETQYF | TGTGCCACCAGTGATATAGGGACAGGGGGCGGTCAAGAGACCCAGTACTTC | TRBJ2-5 | . | TRBD1 | TRBV24-1
CASSIGGQGIGQPQHF | TGTGCCAGTAGTATAGGGGGACAGGGTATAGGTCAGCCCCAGCATTTT | TRBJ1-5 | . | TRBD1 | TRBV19
CASSSNPRGFYEQYF | TGTGCCAGCAGCTCGAACCCGCGGGGGTTCTACGAGCAGTACTTC | TRBJ2-7 | . | TRBD2 | TRBV5-6
CASSPGQGSLYEQYF | TGTGCCAGCTCACCGGGACAGGGGTCACTCTACGAGCAGTACTTC | TRBJ2-7 | . | TRBD1 | TRBV18
CASSFQTSHSLNEQFF | TGTGCCAGCAGCTTTCAGACTAGTCATAGTCTCAATGAGCAGTTCTTC | TRBJ2-1 | once | . | TRBV21-1
CASSRQGNEQYF | TGTGCCAGCAGTCGACAGGGGAACGAGCAGTACTTC | TRBJ2-7 | . | TRBD1 | TRBV2
CASSLTGAQPQHF | TGTGCCAGCAGCTTGACAGGGGCTCAGCCCCAGCATTTT | TRBJ1-5 | . | TRBD1 | TRBV7-9
CASSYDREQETQYF | TGTGCCAGCAGTTACGACAGGGAACAAGAGACCCAGTACTTC | TRBJ2-5 | . | TRBD1 | TRBV6-2/TRBV6-3
CASSDGTGSSDEQFF | TGTGCCAGCAGTGACGGGACAGGGAGTAGTGATGAGCAGTTCTTC | TRBJ2-1 | . | TRBD1 | TRBV6-4
CASSIQGASYGYTF | TGTGCCAGTAGTATCCAGGGGGCGAGCTATGGCTACACCTTC | TRBJ1-2 | . | TRBD1 | TRBV19
CASSSQTGITSGKLFF | TGTGCCAGCAGCTCCCAAACAGGGATCACCTCTGGAAAACTGTTTTTT | TRBJ1-4 | . | . | TRBV7-2
CASSPGTIYEQYF | TGTGCCAGCAGTCCCGGGACAATCTACGAGCAGTACTTC | TRBJ2-7 | . | . | TRBV6-1
CASRRDRGVEETQYF | TGTGCCAGCAGGAGAGACAGGGGAGTGGAAGAGACCCAGTACTTC | TRBJ2-5 | . | TRBD1 | TRBV6-5
CASSLGLGVTEAFF | TGCGCCAGCAGCTTGGGGCTGGGAGTCACTGAAGCTTTCTTT | TRBJ1-1 | . | . | TRBV5-1
CASSLGSADSYNEQFF | TGTGCCAGCAGCTTAGGTTCTGCGGACTCCTACAATGAGCAGTTCTTC | TRBJ2-1 | . | . | TRBV11-2
CASSLVPRLAGGNEQFF | TGTGCCAGCAGCTTAGTACCGAGACTAGCGGGAGGTAATGAGCAGTTCTTC | TRBJ2-1 | . | TRBD2 | TRBV7-9
CASSPGQGGRETQYF | TGTGCCAGCAGTCCGGGACAGGGGGGGAGAGAGACCCAGTACTTC | TRBJ2-5 | . | TRBD1 | TRBV28
CASSVAGGARGNTIYF | TGTGCCAGCAGCGTCGCGGGGGGGGCGCGAGGAAACACCATATATTTT | TRBJ1-3 | . | . | TRBV9
CASSGGTGGGNQPQHF | TGTGCCAGCAGTGGTGGGACAGGGGGTGGCAATCAGCCCCAGCATTTT | TRBJ1-5 | . | TRBD1 | TRBV2
CASIPHSTGLDSYEQYF | TGTGCCAGCATTCCCCACTCGACAGGACTAGACTCCTACGAGCAGTACTTC | TRBJ2-7 | . | . | TRBV28
CASRDGTGSTEAFF | TGTGCCAGCAGAGACGGGACAGGGAGTACTGAAGCTTTCTTT | TRBJ1-1 | . | TRBD1 | TRBV6-5
CASSPDRGFEQYF | TGTGCCAGCTCACCAGACAGGGGATTCGAGCAGTACTTC | TRBJ2-7 | . | TRBD1 | TRBV18
CASSLKLGANVLTF | TGTGCCAGCAGCTTAAAACTCGGGGCCAACGTCCTGACTTTC | TRBJ2-6 | . | . | TRBV7-3
CASSPRKRQGAGNEQFF | TGTGCCAGCAGCCCCAGAAAAAGACAGGGGGCGGGCAATGAGCAGTTCTTC | TRBJ2-1 | . | TRBD1 | TRBV7-3
CASSPLRAGAYEQYF | TGTGCCAGCAGCCCCCTTCGGGCAGGGGCTTACGAGCAGTACTTC | TRBJ2-7 | once | . | TRBV6-6
CASSTRLAGEYNEQFF | TGTGCCAGCAGTACCCGACTAGCGGGAGAGTACAATGAGCAGTTCTTC | TRBJ2-1 | . | TRBD2 | TRBV27
CARGLAGRSGTDTQYF | TGTGCCAGGGGACTAGCGGGAAGGTCTGGCACAGATACGCAGTATTTT | TRBJ2-3 | . | TRBD2 | TRBV2
CASSQALAGELFF | TGTGCCAGCAGCCAAGCCTTAGCCGGGGAGCTGTTTTTT | TRBJ2-2 | . | . | TRBV14
CASILSGVGETQYF | TGTGCCAGCATCCTATCCGGGGTAGGCGAGACCCAGTACTTC | TRBJ2-5 | . | . | TRBV7-9
CASSFEGTLQETQYF | TGTGCCAGCAGCTTCGAGGGGACTTTACAAGAGACCCAGTACTTC | TRBJ2-5 | . | . | TRBV2
CASSSSSGGRAEAFF | TGTGCCAGCAGCTCCTCCTCAGGGGGCCGGGCTGAAGCTTTCTTT | TRBJ1-1 | once | TRBD1 | TRBV11-3
CASSQVEGATYNEQFF | TGCGCCAGCAGCCAAGTAGAAGGGGCGACCTACAATGAGCAGTTCTTC | TRBJ2-1 | . | . | TRBV4-1
CASSQVFGGEGGYTF | TGCGCCAGCAGCCAAGTTTTCGGTGGGGAGGGCGGCTACACCTTC | TRBJ1-2 | . | . | TRBV4-1
CASSISGSNNSPLHF | TGTGCCAGCAGTATTTCGGGAAGCAATAATTCACCCCTCCACTTT | TRBJ1-6 | . | . | TRBV7-3
CASSLGVQVNLVDGYTF | TGTGCCAGCAGCTTGGGGGTTCAGGTGAACTTGGTGGATGGCTACACCTTC | TRBJ1-2 | . | . | TRBV5-6
CASSLARGGDQPQHF | TGTGCCAGCAGTCTTGCGCGGGGAGGGGATCAGCCCCAGCATTTT | TRBJ1-5 | . | . | TRBV28
CASRSGQGYYGYTF | TGTGCCAGCAGAAGTGGACAGGGTTACTATGGCTACACCTTC | TRBJ1-2 | . | TRBD1 | TRBV28
CASSETGMETEAFF | TGTGCCAGCAGCGAAACAGGGATGGAGACTGAAGCTTTCTTT | TRBJ1-1 | . | . | TRBV2
CASSYNREIWTEAFF | TGTGCCAGCAGTTATAACAGGGAAATTTGGACTGAAGCTTTCTTT | TRBJ1-1 | . | . | TRBV28
CASSLGRTVGSNEKLFF | TGTGCCAGCAGCTTAGGGCGGACAGTCGGGTCAAATGAAAAACTGTTTTTT | TRBJ1-4 | . | . | TRBV7-2
CASSGWGLDNSPLHF | TGCGCCAGCAGTGGTTGGGGCCTGGATAATTCACCCCTCCACTTT | TRBJ1-6 | few | . | TRBV10-2
CASSWGGRGHNQPQHF | TGTGCCAGCTCTTGGGGGGGGCGAGGGCACAATCAGCCCCAGCATTTT | TRBJ1-5 | . | . | TRBV7-8
CASSQERDYYEQYF | TGTGCCAGCAGCCAAGAGCGGGACTACTACGAGCAGTACTTC | TRBJ2-7 | . | TRBD2 | TRBV3-1/TRBV3-2
CATSLGGGNTEAFF | TGTGCCACCAGCCTAGGCGGGGGGAACACTGAAGCTTTCTTT | TRBJ1-1 | . | . | TRBV24-1
CASSLSRTGGNSPLHF | TGTGCCAGCAGCTTAAGCCGGACAGGCGGAAATTCACCCCTCCACTTT | TRBJ1-6 | few | TRBD1 | TRBV7-8